The 19 T cell receptor beta chains listed next were all sequenced from one sample in a study of cytomegalovirus exposure and HLA in healthy donors. The repertoire was sequenced with immunoSEQ multiplex PCR; TCRdb's copy has only in-frame clones and lacks some. The table lists around 150,000 clones, approximately 84% of them singletons, with 30% in the top ten. The sequenced material came from PBMCs. Receptors originate from a man aged 25-45 years in good health and CMV-seropositive.

CDR3 coding DNA: TGTGCCAGCAGTTACCGGGACAGTGGGGCCGGGGAGCTGTTTTTT. Protein sequence: CASSYRDSGAGELFF. The chain couples TRBV6-6 to TRBJ2-2, with TRBD1 matching 7 bases. The trim removed 2 bases at V and 6 bases at J, leaving 6 bases unmatched. CDR3 length: 15 amino acids. The germline gives CDR1 MNHNY, CDR2 SVGAGI (reference sequence).

Only one count was recorded for this clone. The J gene is TRBJ2-6, the V gene TRBV2, with 8 bases aligning to TRBD1. After removal of 7 bases from V and 4 bases from J, the junction contained 12 bases not matched to a gene. Germline V lookup: CDR1 SNHLY, CDR2 FYNNEI. The CDR3 runs 17 residues. Here the CDR3 DNA reads TGTGCCAGCACCTCGACAGGGGCAAAGTCGGGGGCCAACGTCCTGACTTTC. Translation: CASTSTGAKSGANVLTF.

The chain recombines TRBV7-9 with TRBJ2-7, with TRBD2 as a possible D gene (6 bases). The germline V and J ends were trimmed by 7 bases and 3 bases, with 16 bases remaining between them. The CDR3 runs 14 residues. Germline lookup yields CDR1 SEHNR and CDR2 FQNEAQ (reference sequence). DNA of the CDR3: TGTGCCAGCAACCTCGGGGGTCTTTACTACGAGCAGTACTTC. This gives the protein CASNLGGLYYEQYF.

The table lists this clone with a count of one. V is TRBV2 and J is TRBJ1-4; 8 nucleotides align to TRBD1. There are 13 residues in the CDR3. Trimming removed 10 bases from V and 7 bases from J; junction bases left unmatched: 8. CDR1 and CDR2 (germline): SNHLY, FYNNEI. The CDR3: CAIPGQASEKLFF. CDR3 nucleotide sequence: TGTGCCATCCCGGGACAGGCCAGTGAAAAACTGTTTTTT.

The chain employs TRBV6-1 and TRBJ2-7, with 7 nucleotides matching TRBD1. Germline lookup yields CDR1 MNHNS and CDR2 SASEGT. With 4 bases clipped from V and 1 base from J, the junction kept 10 bases outside the gene matches. There are 16 residues in the CDR3. CDR3 DNA: TGTGCCAGCAGTGGACGACAGGGACCAGGATCCTACGAGCAGTACTTC. Residues: CASSGRQGPGSYEQYF.

The chain uses TRBV19 and TRBJ2-1, with TRBD2 matching 8 bases. Trimming at V came to 6 bases and at J to 1 base, leaving 11 bases not matched to a gene. This CDR3 has 17 residues. Germline V gives CDR1 LNHDA, CDR2 SQIVND (reference sequence). In DNA, the CDR3 is TGTGCCAGTAGCGGGACTAGTCTTATCGAGTCCTACAATGAGCAGTTCTTC. As protein: CASSGTSLIESYNEQFF. Based on the CDR3 plus reference TRBV19 and TRBJ2-1, the full variable domain is DGGITQSPKYLFRKEGQNVTLSCEQNLNHDAMYWYRQDPGQGLRLIYYSQIVNDFQKGDIAEGYSVSREKKESFPLTVTSAQKNPTAFYLCASSGTSLIESYNEQFFGPGTRLTVL.

The genes are TRBV7-2 and TRBJ2-1, with D perhaps TRBD2 (6 bases). This CDR3 contains 13 residues. Trimming removed 5 bases at V and 3 bases at J, with 8 bases between. CDR1 is SGHTA and CDR2 is FQGNSA in the germline V gene. CDR3 DNA: TGTGCCAGCAGCGGTAGCGGCTACAATGAGCAGTTCTTC. Protein product: CASSGSGYNEQFF.

This clone occurred a few times. The rearrangement joins TRBV10-1 to TRBJ2-2, with a tentative D call TRBD1 (6 bases). The CDR3 loop spans 17 amino acids. Germline CDR1 and CDR2: WNHNN and SYGVQD (reference sequence). V lost 5 bases to trimming and J lost 1 base, with 17 bases between them. The CDR3 loop reads CASSSVRGTQNTGELFF. In DNA, the CDR3 is TGCGCCAGCAGTAGTGTTAGGGGGACACAGAACACCGGGGAGCTGTTTTTT.

This clone was observed a single time. As DNA, the CDR3 is TGTGCCAGCAGTTTATCCGGAGGACAGGGGGCTACTGAAGCTTTCTTT. Its translation: CASSLSGGQGATEAFF. The chain couples TRBV27 to TRBJ1-1; 11 bases match TRBD1. Losses at the gene ends were 0 bases for V and 5 bases for J; bases not matched to a gene: 5. The CDR3 consists of 16 residues. CDR1 and CDR2 (germline): MNHEY, SMNVEV (reference sequence).

This clone was counted a single time. This chain joins TRBV7-8 and TRBJ1-4, with 7 bases lining up with TRBD1. Germline lookup yields CDR1 SGHVS and CDR2 FQNEAQ. V gave up 2 bases and J gave up 5 bases; unmatched junction bases: 11. This CDR3 is built from 17 residues. CDR3 protein: CASSLFLGQEINEKLFF. The CDR3 DNA sequence: TGTGCCAGCAGCTTATTTCTCGGACAGGAGATAAATGAAAAACTGTTTTTT.

The chain employs TRBV14 and TRBJ1-1; possible D gene TRBD1, 5 bases. Deletions cut 1 base from V and 0 bases from J, with 15 bases between. Germline lookup yields CDR1 SGHDN and CDR2 FVKESK. The CDR3 loop spans 17 amino acids. The CDR3 sequence: CASSQGWGRTMNTEAFF. CDR3 coding DNA: TGTGCCAGCAGCCAAGGGTGGGGCAGAACCATGAACACTGAAGCTTTCTTT.

The rearrangement joins TRBV5-1 to TRBJ1-4, with a possible D match to TRBD1 (5 bases). V lost 0 bases and J 5 bases, leaving 11 bases between the germline ends. The CDR3 consists of 15 residues. Germline CDR1 is SGHRS and CDR2 is YFSETQ. CDR3 sequence reads: CASSLDRGSNEKLFF. For the CDR3, the DNA is TGCGCCAGCAGCTTGGACCGGGGGTCCAATGAAAAACTGTTTTTT.

The V gene is TRBV9, the J gene TRBJ2-1, with TRBD1 matching over 7 bases. J was trimmed by 4 bases and V by 4 bases; bases with no gene match: 8. Per the germline V gene, CDR1 is SGDLS and CDR2 is YYNGEE. There are 15 residues in the CDR3. The CDR3 region is CASSPTGAPYNEQFF. The DNA of the CDR3 is TGTGCCAGCAGCCCTACAGGGGCCCCTTACAATGAGCAGTTCTTC.

The chain uses TRBV7-9 and TRBJ2-3; D is perhaps TRBD1 (5 bases). V shed 5 bases and J shed 6 bases, with 9 bases lying between them. The germline V gene encodes CDR1 SEHNR and CDR2 FQNEAQ (reference sequence). The CDR3 covers 12 residues. This CDR3 reads CASSLRADTQYF. CDR3 bases: TGTGCCAGCAGCCTCAGGGCGGATACGCAGTATTTT.

The chain has TRBV2 and TRBJ2-2; 7 bases are shared with TRBD1. Germline CDR1 SNHLY, CDR2 FYNNEI. Trimming at V came to 4 bases and at J to 5 bases, leaving 1 base not matched to a gene. The CDR3 extends over 13 amino acids. CDR3 protein: CASSADRTGELFF. The CDR3 DNA is TGTGCCAGCAGTGCGGACAGGACCGGGGAGCTGTTTTTT.

This chain uses TRBV30 with TRBJ2-1; tentative D call: TRBD2 (6 bases). This CDR3 is 14 amino acids long. Germline loops: CDR1 GTSNPN, CDR2 SVGIG (reference sequence). V dropped 3 bases and J dropped 4 bases, with 13 bases sitting between them. The CDR3 DNA is TGTGCCTGGAGCTCTAGCGCCTTGTACAATGAGCAGTTCTTC. This encodes CAWSSSALYNEQFF.

About this clone itself: Other DNA sequences in this specimen translate into the identical CDR3. V gene TRBV5-1 combines with J gene TRBJ2-3; maybe TRBD1 (6 bases). Germline V gene sequence: CDR1 SGHRS, CDR2 YFSETQ. V gave up 2 bases and J gave up 1 base, with 8 bases separating them. This CDR3 spans 14 amino acids. The CDR3 DNA follows: TGCGCCAGCAGCTTACGACAGGGCACAGATACGCAGTATTTT. Protein: CASSLRQGTDTQYF.

This clone showed up many times. The V and J genes are TRBV2 and TRBJ1-4; the match to TRBD1 covers 9 bases. The CDR3 sequence is 13 residues long. V trimming: 4 bases; J trimming: 12 bases; junction bases outside the gene matches: 6. The germline gives CDR1 SNHLY, CDR2 FYNNEI. The CDR3 is CASSGDRAKELFF. DNA of the CDR3: TGTGCCAGCAGTGGGGACAGGGCGAAGGAACTGTTTTTT.

The chain joins TRBV7-9 to TRBJ2-1, with D maybe TRBD2 (6 bases). The CDR3 is 16 amino acids. Germline CDR1 reads SEHNR; CDR2 reads FQNEAQ (reference sequence). V lost 5 bases and J 0 bases, leaving 14 bases between the germline ends. Here the CDR3 reads CASSPLDGSSYNEQFF. CDR3 DNA sequence: TGTGCCAGCAGCCCGCTAGACGGGAGCTCCTACAATGAGCAGTTCTTC. The full variable domain, its missing parts supplied by reference TRBV7-9 and TRBJ2-1, is DTGVSQNPRHKITKRGQNVTFRCDPISEHNRLYWYRQTLGQGPEFLTYFQNEAQLEKSRLLSDRFSAERPKGSFSTLEIQRTEQGDSAMYLCASSPLDGSSYNEQFFGPGTRLTVL.